The T cell receptor (beta chain) described here comes from a study of blood T cell repertoires in COVID-19 (dated by TCRdb to between 2020 and 2021). With respect to the entire study: Collaborator samples came from the United States, Italy and Spain and covered acute and convalescent phases of COVID-19. A freely available public database, intended as a resource for researchers studying the immune response to SARS-CoV-2, is where the repertoires were released. Sample metadata almost always included a de-identified subject ID, COVID-19 status, age in years and sex. Subjects who had been exposed to COVID-19, were actively infected with it, or had recovered from it provided the deeply sampled blood TCRbeta repertoires that made up the dataset. The samples were drawn from two sources: the first 160 participants of the ongoing ImmuneRACE study, and 950 to 1,500 subjects contributed by 6 global collaborators. The material from the prospective study consisted of cDNA or gDNA derived from T cells, B-cell-depleted T cells, or PBMCs. Where available, HLA class I and class II types were taken from metadata supplied by the sample provider and were not determined by assay-based typing. General study outcomes and caveats: The amount of clinical and demographic metadata varied by source and participant and was provided uncurated.

TCRbeta CDR3 regions were amplified from genomic DNA by means of the immunoSEQ Assay, a bias-controlled multiplex PCR. The authors' analysis ran thus. The number of nucleated cells in each sample was estimated from the amplification of reference gene primers within the assay. To quantify the absolute abundance of each unique TCRbeta CDR3 rearrangement, sequence reads were collapsed and filtered. Productive Simpson clonality was computed per sample as the square root of Simpson's diversity index over productive rearrangements. Imported from immuneACCESS, the table was reduced by TCRdb to in-frame sequences with V and J called. These copies leave out some clones; in studies compared against another copy, an unresolved V gene accounts for under half, and the cause of the remainder is not known. D and trimming come from the DNA, and the V and J calls and clone size come from that table. In all, the sample holds a few hundred thousand clones, and around nine tenths of those were seen once. Jointly, the top ten make up 6% to 6.5% of the sample.

Notes on this clone: Which antigen it targets is not known. One base away there is no much larger clone; base qualities are not given.

At the junction V is shortened by 3 bases and J by 3 bases, with 15 bases in between. CDR3 length: 16 amino acids, cysteine to phenylalanine. Only the CDR3 portion is preserved as DNA: 48 bases, with reading frame beginning at the first base. The germline V gene yields SGHVS for CDR1 and FQNEAQ for CDR2. Participants in the prospective study were enrolled through a virtual design, were aged about 18 to 100 years, and lived in 20 to 30 United States geographic areas. In the prospective study, participants were assigned to cohorts based on the clinical history participants reported in a screening survey and a study questionnaire. ImmuneRACE Cohort 3 recovered participants were defined by two consecutive negative NP/OP PCR tests, healthcare professional clearance, or symptom resolution. Each participant in the prospective study had whole blood, serum and a nasopharyngeal or oropharyngeal swab collected by mobile phlebotomists. Over a roughly 2-month period, participants in the prospective study had the option of providing additional blood draws and questionnaires. Before DNA extraction, blood samples from the prospective study were shipped at room temperature or frozen.

The V gene is TRBV7-8 and the J gene is TRBJ1-5; the D gene is perhaps TRBD1, from 5 matching bases. The sequence came from a middle-aged woman who had recovered from COVID-19. The sample taken for sequencing was PBMCs or T cells enriched from blood (not recorded which). The DNA sequence is TGTGCCAGCAGCTTGATCCCCGGACATGACAATCAGCCCCAGCATTTT. This encodes CASSLIPGHDNQPQHF.